This is a list of T cell receptor beta chains from one sample in a study of regulatory T cells in long-lasting Graves disease. TCRdb itself ran the multiplex PCR reads through MiXCR, one entry per CDR3 protein. The data hold 420,000 or so distinct CDR3 sequences, with roughly a quarter observed a single time. This material consisted of peripheral blood mononuclear cells (PBMCs), taken when the disease was refractory, from a patient treated with antithyroid drugs. These receptors originate from a female donor with Graves disease. Both conserved end residues are part of each CDR3. The D gene is left open where the match is weak. Clone size is shown for a subset of rows, as once, few, many or a class of expanded clone.

j_call | d_call | clone_size | v_call | cdr3_aa | cdr3_nt
TRBJ1-5 | - | many | TRBV18 | CASSPLQDQPQHF | TGTGCCAGCTCACCATTGCAGGATCAGCCCCAGCATTTT
TRBJ1-1 | TRBD1 | few | TRBV5-1 | CASSLRPGQGNTEAFF | TGCGCCAGCAGCTTACGCCCGGGACAGGGGAATACTGAAGCTTTCTTT
TRBJ1-1 | TRBD1 | - | TRBV15 | CATSRDLGTDEAFF | TGTGCCACCAGCAGAGATCTTGGGACAGATGAAGCTTTCTTT
TRBJ2-7 | TRBD1 | few | TRBV6-1 | CASSVSRDRYEQYF | TGTGCCAGCAGTGTATCCCGGGACAGGTACGAGCAGTACTTC
TRBJ2-1 | - | - | TRBV5-6 | CASSYFDWDRKDEQFF | TGTGCCAGCAGCTATTTTGATTGGGACCGCAAGGATGAGCAGTTCTTC
TRBJ1-1 | - | few | TRBV5-6 | CASSLIAGEHTEAFF | TGTGCCAGCAGCTTGATCGCGGGGGAACACACTGAAGCTTTCTTT
TRBJ1-5 | - | few | TRBV20-1 | CSARGAEDSNQPQHF | TGCAGTGCTCGAGGGGCGGAGGACAGCAATCAGCCCCAGCATTTT
TRBJ2-7 | TRBD2 | many | TRBV28 | CASSRSGSSYEQYF | TGTGCCAGCAGTCGAAGCGGGAGCTCCTACGAGCAGTACTTC
TRBJ2-2 | - | - | TRBV6-5 | CASSYSSGRGVGELFF | TGTGCCAGCAGTTACTCGAGCGGCAGGGGAGTCGGGGAGCTGTTTTTT
TRBJ1-1 | - | many | TRBV10-3 | CAISATNTEAFF | TGTGCCATCAGTGCAACGAACACTGAAGCTTTCTTT
TRBJ2-5 | TRBD1 | few | TRBV18 | CASSRTGDMETQYF | TGTGCCAGCTCCCGGACAGGGGATATGGAGACCCAGTACTTC
TRBJ2-7 | - | - | TRBV5-1 | CASSLVPPGQGKYEQYF | TGCGCCAGCAGCTTGGTGCCCCCCGGTCAGGGCAAATACGAGCAGTACTTC
TRBJ2-3 | - | - | TRBV28 | CASKGWGTTDTQYF | TGTGCCAGCAAAGGGTGGGGGACCACAGATACGCAGTATTTT
TRBJ1-3 | TRBD1 | - | TRBV6-1 | CASSPTGARSGNTIYF | TGTGCCAGCAGTCCGACAGGGGCCCGCTCTGGAAACACCATATATTTT
TRBJ1-5 | TRBD1 | - | TRBV10-3 | CAISEGQGQPQHF | TGTGCCATCAGTGAGGGACAGGGTCAGCCCCAGCATTTT
TRBJ2-7 | TRBD2 | - | TRBV11-2 | CASSSLAGPGGQYF | TGTGCCAGCAGCTCGCTAGCGGGCCCCGGGGGGCAGTACTTC
TRBJ1-1 | - | - | TRBV5-6 | CASSSDTSETFF | TGTGCCAGCAGCTCTGACACTTCGGAAACTTTCTTT
TRBJ2-2 | - | - | TRBV19 | CASSRPTGTNTGELFF | TGTGCCAGTAGCCGACCCACAGGGACGAACACCGGGGAGCTGTTTTTT
TRBJ2-7 | - | many | TRBV28 | CASSLSRNSYEQYF | TGTGCCAGCAGTTTGAGTAGAAACTCCTACGAGCAGTACTTC
TRBJ1-1 | - | many | TRBV12-3/TRBV12-4 | CATDLVQPTEAFF | TGTGCCACCGATCTAGTCCAACCCACTGAAGCTTTCTTT
TRBJ1-1 | - | - | TRBV6-1 | CASSPTDGFF | TGTGCCAGCAGTCCAACGGATGGTTTCTTT
TRBJ1-4 | - | many | TRBV2 | CASLVGYREKLFF | TGTGCCAGCCTCGTGGGGTACAGGGAAAAACTGTTTTTT
TRBJ1-5 | - | many | TRBV27 | CASSLRGLNNQPQHF | TGTGCCAGCAGTTTGAGAGGACTCAACAATCAGCCCCAGCATTTT
TRBJ2-2 | TRBD2 | - | TRBV5-6 | CASRYGLAGAGELVF | TGTGCCAGCAGATACGGACTAGCGGGAGCCGGGGAGCTGGTTTTT
TRBJ2-7 | - | few | TRBV7-2 | CASSSPWHTYSSYEQYF | TGTGCCAGCAGCTCACCCTGGCACACCTACAGCTCCTACGAGCAGTACTTC